What follows are 9 T cell receptor beta chains derived from one specimen sequenced in a study of blood T cell repertoires in COVID-19. Using immunoSEQ multiplex PCR, the repertoire was profiled, and TCRdb retains in-frame clones only, with some absent. This table has a few hundred thousand clones, approximately 90% appearing once. The sample comprised PBMCs or T cells enriched from blood (not recorded which). The receptors were gathered from a woman aged 18-29 years who had recovered from COVID-19.

The V and J genes are TRBV5-6 and TRBJ1-2; D is perhaps TRBD1 (5 bases). Trimming removed 4 bases at V and 4 bases at J, with 14 bases between. The CDR3 has 14 residues. Germline V CDR1 and CDR2: SGHDT, YYEEEE. The DNA of the CDR3 is TGTGCCAGCAGCAGACGGACAAACGGCTATGGCTACACCTTC. It encodes CASSRRTNGYGYTF.

V usage is TRBV2 and J usage is TRBJ1-1; D not resolved. V shed 4 bases and J shed 0 bases, with 15 bases lying between them. CDR1 and CDR2 from the germline V gene are SNHLY and FYNNEI. The CDR3 extends over 16 amino acids. The chain's CDR3 is CASSVPRKAVNTEAFF. The CDR3 nucleotides read TGTGCCAGCAGTGTGCCTAGGAAGGCGGTGAACACTGAAGCTTTCTTT. Full variable domain (outside the CDR3, taken from reference TRBV2 and TRBJ1-1): EPEVTQTPSHQVTQMGQEVILRCVPISNHLYFYWYRQILGQKVEFLVSFYNNEISEKSEIFDDQFSVERPDGSNFTLKIRSTKLEDSAMYFCASSVPRKAVNTEAFFGQGTRLTVV.

This clone was seen more than once but under ten times. The rearrangement joins TRBV15 to TRBJ1-1; 8 bases are shared with TRBD1. This CDR3 has 12 amino acids. J lost 1 base, V lost 8 bases, and 0 bases had no gene match. Germline V gene data show CDR1 as LNHNV and CDR2 as YYDKDF (reference sequence). For the CDR3, the DNA is TGTGCCACCGGGACAGGGAACACTGAAGCTTTCTTT. This translates into CATGTGNTEAFF.

The chain combines TRBV30 with TRBJ2-2; no reliable D call. CDR1 and CDR2 from the germline V gene are GTSNPN and SVGIG (reference sequence). The V end lost 0 bases, the J end lost 1 base, and 6 bases lay between the germline ends. The CDR3 has 14 amino acids. The DNA for the CDR3 is TGTGCCTGGAGTGTTTATCGGAACACCGGGGAGCTGTTTTTT. It codes for CAWSVYRNTGELFF.

This rearrangement joins TRBV4-1 to TRBJ2-7; 7 nucleotides align to TRBD1. This CDR3 is built from 14 residues. Germline CDR1 MGHRA, CDR2 YSYEKL. The J segment lost 6 bases and the V segment lost 3 bases, leaving 8 bases of the junction unmatched. The CDR3 region has the DNA TGCGCCAGCAGCCAGGAGCAGGGGGTCGGCGAGCAGTACTTC. Translated, it gives CASSQEQGVGEQYF.

V is TRBV29-1 and J is TRBJ2-7; TRBD1 matches 10 bases. Germline loops: CDR1 SQVTM, CDR2 ANQGSEA. After removal of 6 bases from V and 2 bases from J, the junction contained 4 bases not matched to a gene. This CDR3 comprises 13 residues. CDR3 nucleotide sequence: TGCAGCGTAACCGGGACAGGGGCCTACGAGCAGTACTTC. Its translation: CSVTGTGAYEQYF.

CDR3: CASSHGKEGSYNEQFF. The CDR3, as DNA: TGCGCCAGCAGCCACGGCAAGGAGGGCTCCTACAATGAGCAGTTCTTC. The gene calls are TRBV4-1 and TRBJ2-1, with D maybe TRBD2 (6 bases). The CDR3 is made up of 16 amino acids. Germline CDR1 and CDR2: MGHRA and YSYEKL. V lost 3 bases and J 0 bases, leaving 12 bases between the germline ends.

A few counts support this clone. The chain combines TRBV7-9 with TRBJ2-5; maybe TRBD2 (5 bases). V shed 3 bases and J shed 5 bases, with 10 bases lying between them. This CDR3 has 13 amino acids. The germline gives CDR1 SEHNR, CDR2 FQNEAQ (reference sequence). The CDR3 spells CASSFFGGETQYF. CDR3 nucleotide sequence: TGTGCCAGCAGCTTTTTCGGCGGGGAGACCCAGTACTTC. Based on the CDR3 plus reference TRBV7-9 and TRBJ2-5, the full variable domain is DTGVSQNPRHKITKRGQNVTFRCDPISEHNRLYWYRQTLGQGPEFLTYFQNEAQLEKSRLLSDRFSAERPKGSFSTLEIQRTEQGDSAMYLCASSFFGGETQYFGPGTRLLVL.

The rearrangement uses TRBV6-5 and TRBJ1-1; the match to TRBD1 covers 9 bases. V gave up 7 bases and J gave up 5 bases; unmatched junction bases: 8. The CDR3 is 14 amino acids. Germline values: CDR1 MNHEY, CDR2 SVGAGI. The CDR3 DNA follows: TGTGCCAGCACCGAACGGACAGGGGCTACTGAAGCTTTCTTT. It specifies CASTERTGATEAFF.